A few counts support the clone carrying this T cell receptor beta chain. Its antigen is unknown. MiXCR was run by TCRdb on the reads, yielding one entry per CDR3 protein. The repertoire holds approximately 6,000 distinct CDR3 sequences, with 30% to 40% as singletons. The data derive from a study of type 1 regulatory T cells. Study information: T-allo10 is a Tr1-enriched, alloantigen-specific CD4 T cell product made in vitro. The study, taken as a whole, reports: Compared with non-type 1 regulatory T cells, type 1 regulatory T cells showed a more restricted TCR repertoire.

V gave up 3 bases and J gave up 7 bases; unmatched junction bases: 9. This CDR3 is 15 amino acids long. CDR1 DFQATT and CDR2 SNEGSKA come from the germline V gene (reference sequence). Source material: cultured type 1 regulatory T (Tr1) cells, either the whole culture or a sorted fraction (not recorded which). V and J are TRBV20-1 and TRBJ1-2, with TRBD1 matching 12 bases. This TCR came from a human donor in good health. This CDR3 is CSASAYGTGGAGYTF. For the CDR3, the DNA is TGCAGTGCTAGCGCCTACGGGACAGGGGGCGCTGGCTACACCTTC.